These 10 T cell receptor beta chains were all obtained from the same sample, sequenced in a study of shared clonotypes between healthy human individuals. TCRdb keeps only in-frame clones here, not all; method: immunoSEQ multiplex PCR. The data show about 2.5 million clones, 85% to 95% seen once. The material sequenced was naive CD4+ T cells from PBMCs. Indicated subset: CD45RA+ positively selected. The receptors were gathered from a man between 18 and 29 years old in good health. Some clones in this sample may be carry-over from other donors' samples.

The chain has TRBV7-8 and TRBJ2-2; perhaps TRBD2 as D (6 bases). The CDR3 covers 18 residues. The V gene lost 0 bases and the J gene lost 1 base, with 15 bases spanning the gap. Germline-derived CDR1 and CDR2 are SGHVS and FQNEAQ. CDR3 nucleotide sequence: TGTGCCAGCAGCTTAGCTGGGGGACTGACACTGAACACCGGGGAGCTGTTTTTT. This codes for CASSLAGGLTLNTGELFF. The variable domain in full, with the rest retrieved from reference TRBV7-8 and TRBJ2-2, is GAGVSQSPRYKVAKRGQDVALRCDPISGHVSLFWYQQALGQGPEFLTYFQNEAQLDKSGLPSDRFFAERPEGSVSTLKIQRTQQEDSAVYLCASSLAGGLTLNTGELFFGEGSRLTVL.

The V and J genes are TRBV21-1 and TRBJ2-5; the table names TRBD2, a call not compared with the DNA. TRBV21-1 is a known pseudogene. This CDR3 is built from 16 residues. The CDR3 region has the DNA TGTGCCAGCAGCAAAGAGGCCAAACGGGAGAAAGAGACCCAGTACTTC. It translates to CASSKEAKREKETQYF.

This rearrangement joins TRBV19 to TRBJ1-1, with 7 bases lining up with TRBD1. The CDR3 runs to 14 residues. V shed 7 bases and J 0 bases; nucleotides not matched to a gene: 5. CDR1 LNHDA and CDR2 SQIVND come from the germline V gene (reference sequence). In nucleotides, the CDR3 is TGTGCCAGTACCGGCAGGGGGATGAACACTGAAGCTTTCTTT. Its translation: CASTGRGMNTEAFF.

The chain combines TRBV11-3 with TRBJ2-3; D is unresolved. Trimming left V 5 bases short and J 1 base short, with 13 bases between. The germline gives CDR1 SGHNT, CDR2 YENEEA. The length of the CDR3 is 15 residues. Here the CDR3 reads CASSTYSGGTDTQYF. CDR3 DNA sequence: TGTGCCAGCAGCACCTACTCCGGCGGCACAGATACGCAGTATTTT. The variable domain in full, with the rest retrieved from reference TRBV11-3 and TRBJ2-3, is EAGVVQSPRYKIIEKKQPVAFWCNPISGHNTLYWYLQNLGQGPELLIRYENEEAVDDSQLPKDRFSAERLKGVDSTLKIQPAELGDSAVYLCASSTYSGGTDTQYFGPGTRLTVL.

V and J are TRBV28 and TRBJ2-1, with 8 nucleotides matching TRBD1. This CDR3 comprises 14 residues. Per germline, CDR1 MDHEN and CDR2 SYDVKM. Trimming removed 9 bases from V and 4 bases from J; junction bases left unmatched: 8. In DNA, the CDR3 is TGTGCCAGTACTCAGGGGGCGTTGTACAATGAGCAGTTCTTC. Amino acids: CASTQGALYNEQFF.

As for this clone: Distinct nucleotide sequences in the sample also encode this CDR3. The genes are TRBV7-2 and TRBJ1-1; 9 nucleotides agree with TRBD1. J gave up 1 base and V 8 bases, and 5 bases lay outside the gene matches. CDR3 size: 14 residues. Germline assignment: CDR1 SGHTA and CDR2 FQGNSA. The CDR3 reads CASSPGQGNTEAFF. The CDR3 DNA reads TGTGCCAGCTCCCCGGGACAGGGGAACACTGAAGCTTTCTTT.

Points on this clone: Other DNA sequences in this specimen translate into the identical CDR3. This chain connects TRBV9 to TRBJ1-2; D unresolved. The ends were cut back, 1 base at V and 0 bases at J, with 7 bases in the middle. Germline V CDR1 and CDR2: SGDLS, YYNGEE. The CDR3 consists of 14 residues. The CDR3 DNA sequence: TGTGCCAGCAGCGTATCCGGGGCTAACTATGGCTACACCTTC. It encodes CASSVSGANYGYTF.

The J gene is TRBJ1-2, the V gene TRBV28; a weak D match, TRBD1 (5 bases). Trimming stripped 5 bases from V and 4 bases from J, with 20 bases between. Germline V gene sequence: CDR1 MDHEN, CDR2 SYDVKM. The CDR3 loop spans 16 amino acids. The CDR3 region is CASSARGGEGTYGYTF. The DNA of the CDR3 is TGTGCCAGCAGTGCGCGGGGCGGAGAGGGGACCTATGGCTACACCTTC.

The genes are TRBV7-2 and TRBJ2-7; D is uncertain. Germline V CDR1 and CDR2: SGHTA, FQGNSA. Deletions cut 5 bases from V and 7 bases from J, with 12 bases between. The length of the CDR3 is 12 residues. CDR3: CASSPTRREQYF. Written as DNA, the CDR3 is TGTGCCAGCAGCCCTACGCGAAGGGAGCAGTACTTC.

The chain uses TRBV5-1 and TRBJ2-1; TRBD1 matches at 7 bases. This CDR3 has 14 amino acids. The ends lost 5 bases at V and 5 bases at J; junction bases unmatched: 7. The germline CDR1 and CDR2 sequences are SGHRS and YFSETQ. CDR3 residues: CASRRQGVDNEQFF. CDR3 coding DNA: TGCGCCAGCAGACGGCAGGGGGTCGACAATGAGCAGTTCTTC. Variable domain in full (rest from reference TRBV5-1 and TRBJ2-1): KAGVTQTPRYLIKTRGQQVTLSCSPISGHRSVSWYQQTPGQGLQFLFEYFSETQRNKGNFPGRFSGRQFSNSRSEMNVSTLELGDSALYLCASRRQGVDNEQFFGPGTRLTVL.